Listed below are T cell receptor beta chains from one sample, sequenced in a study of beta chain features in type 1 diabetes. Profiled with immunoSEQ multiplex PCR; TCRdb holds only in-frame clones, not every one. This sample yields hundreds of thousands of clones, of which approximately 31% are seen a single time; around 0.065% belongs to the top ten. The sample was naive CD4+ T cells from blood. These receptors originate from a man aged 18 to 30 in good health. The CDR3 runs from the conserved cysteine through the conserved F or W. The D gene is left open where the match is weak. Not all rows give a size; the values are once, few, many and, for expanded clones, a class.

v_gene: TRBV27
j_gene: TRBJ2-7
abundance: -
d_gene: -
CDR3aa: CASSGRYPIYEQYF
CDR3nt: TGTGCCAGCAGTGGGAGATACCCGATCTACGAGCAGTACTTC

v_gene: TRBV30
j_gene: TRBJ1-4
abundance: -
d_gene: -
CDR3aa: CAWSVGGNNEKLFF
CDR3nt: TGTGCCTGGAGTGTTGGAGGCAACAATGAAAAACTGTTTTTT

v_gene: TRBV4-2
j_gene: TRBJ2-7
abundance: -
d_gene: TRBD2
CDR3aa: CASSSKLWREDPRVYEQYF
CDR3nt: TGTGCCAGCAGCTCCAAATTATGGCGGGAGGACCCGAGGGTATACGAGCAGTACTTC

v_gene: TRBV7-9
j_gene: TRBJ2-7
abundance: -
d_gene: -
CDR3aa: CASTLAWMNEQYF
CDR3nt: TGTGCCAGCACCCTCGCTTGGATGAACGAGCAGTACTTC

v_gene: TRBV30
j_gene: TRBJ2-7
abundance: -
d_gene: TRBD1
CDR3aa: CAWSKAGTAYEQYF
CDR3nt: TGTGCCTGGAGTAAAGCCGGGACAGCCTACGAGCAGTACTTC

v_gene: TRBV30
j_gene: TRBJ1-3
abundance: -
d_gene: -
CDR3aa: CAWSVSLSGNTIYF
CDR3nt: TGTGCCTGGAGTGTAAGCCTCTCTGGAAACACCATATATTTT

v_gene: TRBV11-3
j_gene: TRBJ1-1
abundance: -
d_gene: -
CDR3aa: CASSSDGRDTEAFF
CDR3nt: TGTGCCAGCAGCTCAGACGGTAGGGACACTGAAGCTTTCTTT

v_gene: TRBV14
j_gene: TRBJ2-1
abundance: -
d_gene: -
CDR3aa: CASSQVVSGTTQFF
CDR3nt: TGTGCCAGCAGCCAAGTTGTATCGGGAACGACTCAGTTCTTC

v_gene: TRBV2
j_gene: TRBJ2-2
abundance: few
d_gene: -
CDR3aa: CASSLVAGTGELFF
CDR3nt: TGTGCCAGCAGTCTCGTCGCAGGGACCGGGGAGCTGTTTTTT

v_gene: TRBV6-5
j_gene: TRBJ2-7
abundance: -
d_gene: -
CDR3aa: CASSPAGKYEQYF
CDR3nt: TGTGCCAGCAGCCCGGCGGGGAAATACGAGCAGTACTTC

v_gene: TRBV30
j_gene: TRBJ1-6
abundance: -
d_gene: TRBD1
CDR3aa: CAWSVVRTGANSPLHF
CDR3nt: TGTGCCTGGAGTGTCGTCCGGACAGGGGCCAATTCACCCCTCCACTTT

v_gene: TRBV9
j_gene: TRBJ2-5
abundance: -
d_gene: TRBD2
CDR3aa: CASGDAGAAETQYF
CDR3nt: TGTGCCAGCGGGGATGCGGGAGCGGCGGAGACCCAGTACTTC

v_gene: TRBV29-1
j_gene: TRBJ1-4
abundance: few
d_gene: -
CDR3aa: CRGKGWKLFF
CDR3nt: TGCAGGGGAAAAGGGTGGAAACTGTTTTTT

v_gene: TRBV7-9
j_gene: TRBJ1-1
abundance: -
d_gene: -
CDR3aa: CASSLVDGTEAFF
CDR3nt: TGTGCCAGCAGCTTAGTAGATGGCACTGAAGCTTTCTTT

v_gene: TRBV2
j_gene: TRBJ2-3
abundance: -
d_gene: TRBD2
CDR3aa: CASSGTSGRALF
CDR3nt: TGTGCCAGCAGCGGGACTAGCGGGAGGGCCCTTTTT

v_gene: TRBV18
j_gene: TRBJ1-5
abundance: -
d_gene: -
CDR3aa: CASSPHRDQPQHF
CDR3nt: TGTGCCAGCTCACCACACCGAGATCAGCCCCAGCATTTT

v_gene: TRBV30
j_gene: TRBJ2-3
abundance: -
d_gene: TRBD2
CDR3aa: CAWSPSGARTDTQYF
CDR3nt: TGTGCCTGGAGTCCTAGCGGGGCGCGCACAGATACGCAGTATTTT

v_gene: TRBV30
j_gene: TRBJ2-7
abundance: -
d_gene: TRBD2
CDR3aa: CAAGTSGSYEQYF
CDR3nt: TGTGCCGCCGGGACTAGCGGGTCCTACGAGCAGTACTTC

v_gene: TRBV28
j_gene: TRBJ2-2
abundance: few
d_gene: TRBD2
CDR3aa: CASSPRLAANTGELFF
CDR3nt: TGTGCCAGCAGTCCCCGACTAGCGGCGAACACCGGGGAGCTGTTTTTT

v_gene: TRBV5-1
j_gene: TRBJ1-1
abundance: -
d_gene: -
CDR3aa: CASTFSGGDTEAFF
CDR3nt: TGCGCCAGCACCTTTTCCGGGGGCGACACTGAAGCTTTCTTT

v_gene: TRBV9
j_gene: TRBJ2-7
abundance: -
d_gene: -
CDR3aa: CASSVAAASFGEQYF
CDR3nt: TGTGCCAGCAGCGTAGCGGCCGCTTCTTTCGGCGAGCAGTACTTC

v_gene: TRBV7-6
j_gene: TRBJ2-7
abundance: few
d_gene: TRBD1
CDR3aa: CASSLAGTGPYEQYF
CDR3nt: TGTGCCAGCAGCTTAGCTGGGACAGGGCCCTACGAGCAGTACTTC

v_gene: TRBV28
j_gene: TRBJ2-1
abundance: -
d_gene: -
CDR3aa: CASSPPDYNEQFF
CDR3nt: TGTGCCAGCAGTCCCCCAGATTACAATGAGCAGTTCTTC

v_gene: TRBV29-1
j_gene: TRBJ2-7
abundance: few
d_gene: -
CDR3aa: CSVDLQGSYEQYF
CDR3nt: TGCAGCGTTGATCTCCAAGGCTCCTACGAGCAGTACTTC

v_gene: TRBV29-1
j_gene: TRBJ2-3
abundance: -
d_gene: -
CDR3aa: CSVGGSRDTQYF
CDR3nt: TGCAGCGTGGGTGGTTCGAGGGATACGCAGTATTTT

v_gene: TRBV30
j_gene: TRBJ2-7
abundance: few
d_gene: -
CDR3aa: CAWALAGRSYEQYF
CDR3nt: TGTGCCTGGGCCCTAGCCGGTCGGTCCTACGAGCAGTACTTC

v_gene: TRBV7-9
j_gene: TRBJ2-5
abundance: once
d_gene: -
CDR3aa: CASSFGRVETQYF
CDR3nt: TGTGCCAGCAGCTTCGGCAGGGTTGAGACCCAGTACTTC

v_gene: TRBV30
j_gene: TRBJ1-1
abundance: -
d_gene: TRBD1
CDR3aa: CAWDTGGVGTEAFF
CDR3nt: TGTGCGTGGGACACAGGGGGCGTAGGAACTGAAGCTTTCTTT

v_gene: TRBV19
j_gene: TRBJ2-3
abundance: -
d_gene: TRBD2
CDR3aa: CASSAGGTATDTQYF
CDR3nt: TGTGCCAGTAGCGCGGGAGGGACAGCCACAGATACGCAGTATTTT

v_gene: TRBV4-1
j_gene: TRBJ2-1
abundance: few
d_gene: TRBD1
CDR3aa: CASSRGQGGNEQFF
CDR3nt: TGCGCCAGCAGCAGGGGACAGGGCGGGAATGAGCAGTTCTTC

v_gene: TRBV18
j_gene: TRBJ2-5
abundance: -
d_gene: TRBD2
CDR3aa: CASSPIASGGQETQYF
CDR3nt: TGTGCCAGCTCACCAATCGCTAGCGGAGGCCAAGAGACCCAGTACTTC

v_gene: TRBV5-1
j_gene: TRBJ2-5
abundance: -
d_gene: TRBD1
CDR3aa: CASTRDSLETQYF
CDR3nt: TGCGCCAGCACTCGGGACAGTTTGGAGACCCAGTACTTC

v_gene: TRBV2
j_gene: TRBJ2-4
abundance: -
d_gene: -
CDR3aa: CASRSAKNIQYF
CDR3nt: TGTGCCAGCCGCTCAGCCAAAAACATTCAGTACTTC

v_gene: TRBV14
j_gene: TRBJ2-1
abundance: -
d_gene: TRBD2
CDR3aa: CASSHPGGRDEQFF
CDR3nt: TGTGCCAGCAGCCACCCTGGGGGGAGGGATGAGCAGTTCTTC

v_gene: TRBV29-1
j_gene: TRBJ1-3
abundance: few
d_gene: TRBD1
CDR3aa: CSGGTAGNTIYF
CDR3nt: TGCAGCGGGGGGACAGCTGGAAACACCATATATTTT

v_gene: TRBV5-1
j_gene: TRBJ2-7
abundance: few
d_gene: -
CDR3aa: CASSLPGLKSSYEQYF
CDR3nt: TGCGCCAGCAGCTTGCCCGGACTAAAGAGCTCCTACGAGCAGTACTTC

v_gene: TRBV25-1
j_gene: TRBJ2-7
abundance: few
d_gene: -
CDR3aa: CASSESRRGGSTYEQYF
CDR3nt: TGTGCCAGCAGTGAATCCCGTAGGGGCGGATCCACCTACGAGCAGTACTTC

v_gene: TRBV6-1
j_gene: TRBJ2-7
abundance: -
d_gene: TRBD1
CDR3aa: CASSEYRGDEQYF
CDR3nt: TGTGCCAGCAGTGAATACAGGGGGGACGAGCAGTACTTC

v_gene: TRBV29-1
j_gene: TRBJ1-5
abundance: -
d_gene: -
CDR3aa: CSVGRSNQPQHF
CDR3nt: TGCAGCGTGGGCAGAAGCAATCAGCCCCAGCATTTT

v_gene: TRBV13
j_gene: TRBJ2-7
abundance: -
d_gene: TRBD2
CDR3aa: CASSSLAGVHEQYF
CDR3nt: TGTGCCAGCAGTTCACTAGCGGGAGTGCACGAGCAGTACTTC

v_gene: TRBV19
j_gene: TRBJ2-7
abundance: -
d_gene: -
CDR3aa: CASSIARGNSYEQYF
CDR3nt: TGTGCCAGTAGTATAGCGCGGGGTAACTCCTACGAGCAGTACTTC